Each of the 14 T cell receptor beta chains below was sequenced from the same sample in a study of T cells in Graves' hyperthyroidism and ophthalmopathy. The TCR beta CDR3 regions underwent amplification using RNA transcripts as the source. The HTBI primer set served for first-round RT-PCR of the TCR CDR3. Each CDR3 protein is one row after TCRdb ran MiXCR on the multiplex PCR reads. The sample lists 560,000 or so distinct CDR3 sequences; 20% were seen once. The sample was blood. Receptor source: a man aged 35-49 years with Graves' ophthalmopathy.

This clonotype has ten or more counts. V and J are TRBV11-2 and TRBJ2-3; D unclear. Deletions cut 3 bases from V and 3 bases from J, with 7 bases between. This CDR3 contains 13 residues. Germline V gene data show CDR1 as SGHAT and CDR2 as FQNNGV. CDR3 in amino acids: CASSFSRTDTQYF. The CDR3 nucleotides read TGTGCCAGCAGCTTCTCGAGGACAGATACGCAGTATTTT.

The chain is built from TRBV20-1 and TRBJ2-1, with TRBD2 matching over 15 bases. The length of the CDR3 is 16 residues. Germline values: CDR1 DFQATT, CDR2 SNEGSKA (reference sequence). J gave up 3 bases and V 5 bases, and 5 bases lay outside the gene matches. The CDR3 region has the DNA TGCAGTGCTGACGGACTAGCGGGAGGGAACTACAATGAGCAGTTCTTC. Amino acid sequence: CSADGLAGGNYNEQFF.

The gene calls are TRBV27 and TRBJ1-1; the D is unclear. The germline CDR1 and CDR2 sequences are MNHEY and SMNVEV (reference sequence). This CDR3 has 13 residues. The V end was cut by 7 bases, the J end by 5 bases, with 14 bases between. This chain's CDR3 is CASISDSGTEAFF. CDR3 sequence (DNA): TGTGCCAGCATTTCGGACTCCGGGACTGAAGCTTTCTTT.

Comments on this clonotype: Being one base from a much bigger clone, this may be a read error. This chain links TRBV12-3 or TRBV12-4 with TRBJ1-1, with D possibly being TRBD1 (6 bases). V lost 2 bases, J lost 7 bases, and 8 bases lay in between. CDR3 length equals 12 residues. The CDR3 sequence is CASSLPDSEAFF. CDR3 nucleotide sequence: TGTGCCAGCAGTTTACCGGACAGTGAAGCTTTCTTT.

This clonotype has a count of ten or more. This chain links TRBV11-2 with TRBJ2-3, with 16 bases lining up with TRBD2. The germline V gene has CDR1 SGHAT and CDR2 FQNNGV. The CDR3 sequence is 18 residues long. Trimming at V came to 4 bases and at J to 3 bases, leaving 7 bases not matched to a gene. The CDR3 reads CASSWGLAGGQRTDTQYF. In DNA form, the CDR3 reads TGTGCCAGCAGCTGGGGACTAGCGGGGGGGCAGAGAACAGATACGCAGTATTTT.

This chain connects TRBV20-1 to TRBJ2-7; 13 bases align to TRBD2. Germline values: CDR1 DFQATT, CDR2 SNEGSKA (reference sequence). The CDR3 loop spans 17 amino acids. The J segment lost 4 bases and the V segment lost 1 base, leaving 10 bases of the junction unmatched. CDR3 nucleotide sequence: TGCAGTGCTAGAGCCCCCAAACTAGCGGGGGGGTCTTACGAGCAGTACTTC. Translation: CSARAPKLAGGSYEQYF.

This chain uses TRBV29-1 with TRBJ2-3; the match to TRBD1 covers 8 bases. The V segment lost 5 bases and the J segment 0 bases; nucleotides outside the gene matches: 4. The CDR3 consists of 14 residues. CDR1 and CDR2 (germline): SQVTM, ANQGSEA. The CDR3 region is CSVQQGVSTDTQYF. As DNA, the CDR3 is TGCAGCGTTCAACAGGGGGTGAGCACAGATACGCAGTATTTT.

This clonotype was recorded once. V is TRBV9 and J is TRBJ1-2; 9 positions match TRBD1. Germline V CDR1 and CDR2: SGDLS, YYNGEE. CDR3 length: 14 residues. Germline trimming cut 3 bases from V and 7 bases from J; bases unmatched to any gene: 7. CDR3 sequence: CASSGLTGGTGYTF. In DNA form, the CDR3 reads TGTGCCAGCAGCGGCTTAACAGGGGGCACTGGCTACACCTTC. Full variable domain (missing parts from reference TRBV9 and TRBJ1-2): DSGVTQTPKHLITATGQRVTLRCSPRSGDLSVYWYQQSLDQGLQFLIQYYNGEERAKGNILERFSAQQFPDLHSELNLSSLELGDSALYFCASSGLTGGTGYTFGSGTRLTVV.

The chain carries TRBV6-1 and TRBJ2-3; 12 bases match TRBD2. CDR3 length: 15 amino acids. The J segment lost 3 bases and the V segment lost 7 bases, leaving 5 bases of the junction unmatched. Per germline, CDR1 MNHNS and CDR2 SASEGT. This CDR3 reads CASTVLAGGTDTQYF. CDR3 bases: TGTGCCAGCACCGTACTAGCGGGAGGTACAGATACGCAGTATTTT.

The chain joins TRBV3-1 to TRBJ1-2, with TRBD1 matching over 12 bases. Unmatched junction bases numbered 6, after V lost 6 bases and J lost 4 bases. The CDR3 is 15 amino acids. The germline CDR1 and CDR2 sequences are LGHDT and YNNKEL (reference sequence). The CDR3 nucleotides read TGTGCCAGCAGACTTAAGGGACAGGGGGCCTATGGCTACACCTTC. This encodes CASRLKGQGAYGYTF.

This clonotype appeared a few times. The J gene is TRBJ2-4, the V gene TRBV24-1, with D perhaps TRBD1 (5 bases). The CDR3 is 17 residues long. CDR1 and CDR2 from the germline V gene are KGHDR and SFDVKD. V was cut by 4 bases and J by 5 bases, with 20 bases left in between. CDR3 protein: CATSESVGQVGQNIQYF. The CDR3 DNA reads as TGTGCCACCAGTGAATCCGTTGGGCAGGTGGGGCAAAACATTCAGTACTTC.

Turning to this clonotype: A read error may explain this, as a much larger clone is one base away. This chain uses TRBV11-2 with TRBJ2-1; 9 nucleotides line up with TRBD2. The CDR3 has 15 residues. Germline CDR1 and CDR2: SGHAT and FQNNGV. CDR3 DNA: TGTGTCAGCAGCACGCGGGAGGGATATTACAATGAGCAGTTCTTC. Its translation is CVSSTREGYYNEQFF.

The chain carries TRBV5-1 and TRBJ1-4, with D tentatively TRBD1 (6 bases). CDR3 length: 15 residues. V was trimmed by 4 bases and J by 5 bases, leaving 15 bases between them. Looked up from germline, CDR1 is SGHRS and CDR2 is YFSETQ. The CDR3 reads CASSPGDTRNEKLFF. The CDR3 DNA sequence: TGCGCCAGCAGCCCGGGGGACACTCGCAATGAAAAACTGTTTTTT.

This clonotype was recorded a few times. This sequence joins TRBV30 and TRBJ2-5; TRBD2 agrees at 8 bases. The CDR3 is 14 residues long. CDR1 is GTSNPN, CDR2 SVGIG, per germline (reference sequence). The trim removed 4 bases at V and 3 bases at J, leaving 7 bases unmatched. The CDR3 DNA reads as TGTGCCTGGACAGTTGGCGGGAGGAAAGAGACCCAGTACTTC. The encoded protein is CAWTVGGRKETQYF.